A single T cell receptor beta chain is shown here with its context. At one of its ends the junction is not consistent with the germline gene, which may arise from a read error. This sample stems from a study of cytomegalovirus exposure and HLA in healthy donors. Looked up from germline, CDR1 is SGHDT and CDR2 is YYEEEE. The CDR3 extends over 11 amino acids. PCR used 60 Vbeta primers and 13 Jbeta primers. Repertoires were generated with immunoSEQ multiplex PCR, while TCRdb's copy carries only in-frame clones and drops some. The sample consists of 190,000 or so clones, roughly four fifths of them appearing once.

V gene TRBV5-6 combines with J gene TRBJ2-7, with a possible D match to TRBD1 (6 bases). The sequence was collected from a man aged 45-60 years in good health and CMV-seronegative. The specimen sequenced was PBMCs. CDR3 loop: CASSLGRQAVF. The CDR3 DNA follows: TGTGCCAGCAGCTTGGGGCGACAGGCCGTCTTC.